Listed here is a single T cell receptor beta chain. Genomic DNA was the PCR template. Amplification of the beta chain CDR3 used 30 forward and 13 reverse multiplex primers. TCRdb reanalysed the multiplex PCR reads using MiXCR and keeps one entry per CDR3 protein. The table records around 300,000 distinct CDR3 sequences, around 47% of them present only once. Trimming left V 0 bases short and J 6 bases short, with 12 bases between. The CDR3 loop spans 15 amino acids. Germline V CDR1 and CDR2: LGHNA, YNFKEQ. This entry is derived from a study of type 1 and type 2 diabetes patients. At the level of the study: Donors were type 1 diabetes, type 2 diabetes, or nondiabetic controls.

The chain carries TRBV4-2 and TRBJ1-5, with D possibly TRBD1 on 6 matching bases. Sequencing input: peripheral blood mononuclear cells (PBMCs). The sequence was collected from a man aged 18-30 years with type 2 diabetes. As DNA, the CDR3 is TGTGCCAGCAGCCAAGAGTCCAGGGGAGTTCAGCCCCAGCATTTT. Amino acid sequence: CASSQESRGVQPQHF.